The 9 T cell receptor beta chains reported below all come from one sample, sequenced in a study of T cell changes during pregnancy in multiple sclerosis. Libraries were prepared by immunoSEQ multiplex PCR; TCRdb keeps only in-frame clonotypes and omits some of them. Altogether about 47,000 clones are present, roughly 90% being singletons, with the ten largest covering 1.9%. Sequences were derived from peripheral blood, sampled in the first trimester of pregnancy. These receptors were obtained from a female donor with multiple sclerosis, enrolled in a pregnancy study.

V and J are TRBV4-1 and TRBJ1-1; unclear D gene. V gave up 4 bases and J gave up 4 bases, with 10 bases separating them. Germline lookup yields CDR1 MGHRA and CDR2 YSYEKL. The CDR3 runs 13 residues. CDR3 in DNA: TGCGCCAGCAGCCGATTGGAGGGCACTGAAGCTTTCTTT. This gives the protein CASSRLEGTEAFF.

The rearrangement uses TRBV18 and TRBJ2-1; 12 positions match TRBD2. The CDR3 length is 17 residues. Germline CDR1 reads KGHSH; CDR2 reads LQKENI. Losses at the gene ends were 3 bases for V and 7 bases for J; bases not matched to a gene: 10. CDR3 protein: CASSPRQLAGGVNEQFF. Written as DNA, the CDR3 is TGTGCCAGCTCACCCCGCCAACTAGCGGGGGGAGTAAATGAGCAGTTCTTC.

The gene calls are TRBV5-3 and TRBJ2-5, with unresolved D. TRBV5-3 is known as an ORF, though its function is uncertain. Trimming stripped 3 bases from V and 5 bases from J, with 8 bases between. The CDR3 has 12 residues. CDR3 sequence reads: CARSCVGETQYF. CDR3 coding DNA: TGTGCCAGAAGCTGCGTGGGCGAGACCCAGTACTTC.

The chain recombines TRBV15 with TRBJ1-1; D is unresolved. The CDR3 consists of 16 residues. CDR1 is LNHNV and CDR2 is YYDKDF in the germline V gene (reference sequence). Trimming cost V 1 base and J 0 bases, with 12 bases left between them. The CDR3 is CATSRGYRGVNTEAFF. The CDR3 region has the DNA TGTGCCACCAGCAGAGGGTACCGGGGTGTGAACACTGAAGCTTTCTTT. Together with reference TRBV15 and TRBJ1-1, the CDR3 gives the full variable domain: DAMVIQNPRYQVTQFGKPVTLSCSQTLNHNVMYWYQQKSSQAPKLLFHYYDKDFNNEADTPDNFQSRRPNTSFCFLDIRSPGLGDTAMYLCATSRGYRGVNTEAFFGQGTRLTVV.

The V gene is TRBV4-3, the J gene TRBJ1-4, with 10 bases fitting TRBD1. CDR1 and CDR2 (germline): LGHNA, YSLEER. The J segment lost 8 bases and the V segment lost 0 bases, leaving 6 bases of the junction unmatched. The length of the CDR3 is 16 residues. CDR3 DNA sequence: TGCGCCAGCAGCCAAGAGGGGGGGACAGGGGCCGAAAAACTGTTTTTT. Protein: CASSQEGGTGAEKLFF.

The chain carries TRBV30 and TRBJ1-2; D is perhaps TRBD1 (5 bases). V was pared by 0 bases and J by 2 bases, with 10 bases between. Germline lookup yields CDR1 GTSNPN and CDR2 SVGIG (reference sequence). This CDR3 region has 14 residues. The CDR3 DNA is TGTGCCTGGAGTGTTGGGGCAGGGAACTATGGCTACACCTTC. Encoded protein: CAWSVGAGNYGYTF.

The chain employs TRBV2 and TRBJ2-1; weak D call: TRBD2 (6 bases). V gave up 6 bases and J gave up 4 bases, with 10 bases separating them. Per germline, CDR1 SNHLY and CDR2 FYNNEI. The CDR3 has 13 amino acids. The CDR3 spells CASSPGLYNEQFF. The DNA of the CDR3 is TGTGCCAGCAGCCCGGGACTTTACAATGAGCAGTTCTTC.

The chain links TRBV10-3 to TRBJ1-6; 9 nucleotides agree with TRBD1. The CDR3 loop spans 17 amino acids. After removal of 2 bases from V and 8 bases from J, the junction contained 10 bases not matched to a gene. Germline V CDR1 and CDR2: ENHRY, SYGVKD. CDR3 protein: CAISEPSQGADDSPLHF. CDR3 coding DNA: TGTGCCATCAGTGAGCCGTCACAGGGGGCCGATGATTCACCCCTCCACTTT.

The rearrangement joins TRBV23-1 to TRBJ2-1; perhaps TRBD2 as D (5 bases). TRBV23-1 is annotated as an ORF whose role is uncertain. The CDR3 has 16 residues. The V and J ends lost 5 bases and 10 bases respectively, with 24 bases between them. This chain's CDR3 is CASSSPPRQASGEQFF. The CDR3 DNA reads TGCGCCAGCAGTTCGCCACCCCGGCAGGCTTCGGGGGAGCAGTTCTTC.